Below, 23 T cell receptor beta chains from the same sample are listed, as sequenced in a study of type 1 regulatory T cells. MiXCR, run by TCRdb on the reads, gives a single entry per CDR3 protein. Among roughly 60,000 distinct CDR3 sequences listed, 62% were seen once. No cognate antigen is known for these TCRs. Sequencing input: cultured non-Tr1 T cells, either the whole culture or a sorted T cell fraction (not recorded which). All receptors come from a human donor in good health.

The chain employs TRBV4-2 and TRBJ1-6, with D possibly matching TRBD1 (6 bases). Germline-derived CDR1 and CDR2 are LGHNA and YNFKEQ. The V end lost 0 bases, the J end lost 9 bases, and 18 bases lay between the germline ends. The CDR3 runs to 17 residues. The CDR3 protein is CASSQEVQGAGSSPLHF. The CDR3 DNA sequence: TGTGCCAGCAGCCAAGAGGTACAGGGCGCAGGAAGTTCACCCCTCCACTTT.

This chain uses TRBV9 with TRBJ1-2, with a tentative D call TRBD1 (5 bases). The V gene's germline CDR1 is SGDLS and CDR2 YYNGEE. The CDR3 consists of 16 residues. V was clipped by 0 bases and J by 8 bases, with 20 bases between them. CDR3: CASSVGGGISTLGYTF. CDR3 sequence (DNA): TGTGCCAGCAGCGTAGGGGGGGGTATAAGTACATTGGGCTACACCTTC.

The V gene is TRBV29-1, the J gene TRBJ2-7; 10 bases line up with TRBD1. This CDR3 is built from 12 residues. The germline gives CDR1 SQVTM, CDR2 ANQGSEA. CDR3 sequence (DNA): TGCAGTCCGGGACAGGGGTGTCGAGAGCAGTACTTC. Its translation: CSPGQGCREQYF.

CDR3 nucleotide sequence: TGTGCCACCGCGGATAGCGGGAGTACTACCGGGGAGCTGTTTTTT. Amino acids: CATADSGSTTGELFF. The chain combines TRBV10-3 with TRBJ2-2, with TRBD2 matching over 9 bases. This CDR3 is built from 15 residues. Germline CDR1 reads ENHRY; CDR2 reads SYGVKD. Trimming took 10 bases from V and 5 from J; bases not matched to a gene: 11.

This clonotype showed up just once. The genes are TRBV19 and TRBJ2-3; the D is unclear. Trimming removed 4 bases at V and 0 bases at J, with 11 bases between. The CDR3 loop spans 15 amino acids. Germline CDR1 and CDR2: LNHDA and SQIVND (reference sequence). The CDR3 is CASSTQPASTDTQYF. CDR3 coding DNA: TGTGCCAGTAGTACCCAGCCAGCTAGCACAGATACGCAGTATTTT.

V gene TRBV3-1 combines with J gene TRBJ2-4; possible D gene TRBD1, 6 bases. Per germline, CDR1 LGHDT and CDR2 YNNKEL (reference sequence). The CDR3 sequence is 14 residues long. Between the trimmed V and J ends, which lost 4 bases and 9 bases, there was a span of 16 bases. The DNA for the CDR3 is TGTGCCAGCAGCCGGAAGGCCCAGGGGTTCATTCAGTACTTC. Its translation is CASSRKAQGFIQYF.

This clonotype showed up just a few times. The CDR3 region is CASSRTGAGELFF. CDR3 coding DNA: TGTGCCAGTAGCCGGACCGGAGCCGGGGAGCTGTTTTTT. J is TRBJ2-2 and V is TRBV19; D unresolved. CDR3 size: 13 residues. Per the germline V gene, CDR1 is LNHDA and CDR2 is SQIVND (reference sequence). Trimming shortened V by 6 bases and J by 6 bases, and 11 bases separated the two germline ends.

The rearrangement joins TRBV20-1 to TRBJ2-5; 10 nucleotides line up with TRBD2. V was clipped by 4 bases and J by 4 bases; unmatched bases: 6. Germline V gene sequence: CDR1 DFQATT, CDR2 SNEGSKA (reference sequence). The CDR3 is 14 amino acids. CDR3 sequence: CSATAGGPRETQYF. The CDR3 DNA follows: TGCAGTGCTACAGCGGGAGGGCCGCGAGAGACCCAGTACTTC.

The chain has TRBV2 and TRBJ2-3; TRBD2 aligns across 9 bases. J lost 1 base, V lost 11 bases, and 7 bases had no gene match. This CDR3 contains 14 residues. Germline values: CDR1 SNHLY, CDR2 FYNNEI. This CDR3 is CAGNRLAGTDTQYF. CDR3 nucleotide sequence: TGTGCCGGCAACAGACTAGCGGGCACAGATACGCAGTATTTT.

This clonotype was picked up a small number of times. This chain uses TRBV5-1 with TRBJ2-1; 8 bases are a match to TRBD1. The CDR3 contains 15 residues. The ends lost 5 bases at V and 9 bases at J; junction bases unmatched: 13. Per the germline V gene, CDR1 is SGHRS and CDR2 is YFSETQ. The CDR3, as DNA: TGCGCCAGCAGTCCGGGACAGGCAAGCTCTGGTGAGCAGTTCTTC. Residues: CASSPGQASSGEQFF.

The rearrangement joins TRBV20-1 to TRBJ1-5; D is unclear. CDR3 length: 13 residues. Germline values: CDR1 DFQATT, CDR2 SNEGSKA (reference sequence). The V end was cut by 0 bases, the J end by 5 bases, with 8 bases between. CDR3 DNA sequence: TGCAGTGCTAGAGATCATCGAGATCAGCCCCAGCATTTT. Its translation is CSARDHRDQPQHF.

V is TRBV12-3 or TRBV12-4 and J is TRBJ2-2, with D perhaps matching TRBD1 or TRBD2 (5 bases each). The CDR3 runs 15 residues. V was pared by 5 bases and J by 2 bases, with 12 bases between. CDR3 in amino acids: CASSPLGTNTGELFF. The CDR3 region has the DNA TGTGCCAGCAGTCCCCTCGGGACCAACACCGGGGAGCTGTTTTTT.

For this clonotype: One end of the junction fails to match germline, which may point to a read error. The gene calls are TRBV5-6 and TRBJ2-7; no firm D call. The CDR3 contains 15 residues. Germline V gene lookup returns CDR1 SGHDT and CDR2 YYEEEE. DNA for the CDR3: TGCGCCAGCAGCTTGGACGGTGCCGGCCCCTACGAGCAGTACTTC. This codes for CASSLDGAGPYEQYF.

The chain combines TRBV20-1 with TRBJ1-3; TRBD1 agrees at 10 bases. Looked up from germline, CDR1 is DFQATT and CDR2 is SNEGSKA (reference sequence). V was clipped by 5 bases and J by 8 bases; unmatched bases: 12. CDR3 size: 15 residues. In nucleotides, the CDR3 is TGCAGTGCTCCGCAACCAACGGACAGGGGGGACACCATATATTTT. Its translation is CSAPQPTDRGDTIYF.

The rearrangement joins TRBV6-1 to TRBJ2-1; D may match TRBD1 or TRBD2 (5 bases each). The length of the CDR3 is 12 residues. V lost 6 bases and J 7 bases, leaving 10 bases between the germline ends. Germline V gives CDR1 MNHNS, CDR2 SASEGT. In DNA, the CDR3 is TGTGCCAGCAGAACCAGGGAGAATGAGCAGTTCTTC. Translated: CASRTRENEQFF.

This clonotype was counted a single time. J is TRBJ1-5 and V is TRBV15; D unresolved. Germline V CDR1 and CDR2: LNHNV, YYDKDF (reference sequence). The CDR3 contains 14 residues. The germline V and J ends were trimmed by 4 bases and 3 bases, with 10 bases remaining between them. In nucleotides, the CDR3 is TGTGCCACCAGCATAAAAGTTCTCAATCAGCCCCAGCATTTT. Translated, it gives CATSIKVLNQPQHF.

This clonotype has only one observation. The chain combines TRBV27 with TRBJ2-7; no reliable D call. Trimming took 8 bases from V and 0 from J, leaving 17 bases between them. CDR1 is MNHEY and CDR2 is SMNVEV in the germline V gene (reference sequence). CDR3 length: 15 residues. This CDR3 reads CASGTWRRSSYEQYF. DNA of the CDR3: TGTGCCAGCGGTACCTGGCGCAGGAGCTCCTACGAGCAGTACTTC.

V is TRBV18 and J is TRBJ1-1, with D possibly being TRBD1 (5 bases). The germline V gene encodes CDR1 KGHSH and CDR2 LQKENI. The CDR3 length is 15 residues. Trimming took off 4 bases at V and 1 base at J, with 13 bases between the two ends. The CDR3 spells CASSQQVAGNTEAFF. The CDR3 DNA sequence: TGTGCCAGCTCACAACAGGTGGCAGGGAACACTGAAGCTTTCTTT.

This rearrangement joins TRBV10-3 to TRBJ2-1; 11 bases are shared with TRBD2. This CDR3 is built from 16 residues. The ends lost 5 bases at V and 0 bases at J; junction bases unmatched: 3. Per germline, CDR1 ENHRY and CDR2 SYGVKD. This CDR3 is CAISTTSGSSYNEQFF. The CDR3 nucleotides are TGTGCCATCAGTACTACTAGCGGGAGCTCCTACAATGAGCAGTTCTTC.

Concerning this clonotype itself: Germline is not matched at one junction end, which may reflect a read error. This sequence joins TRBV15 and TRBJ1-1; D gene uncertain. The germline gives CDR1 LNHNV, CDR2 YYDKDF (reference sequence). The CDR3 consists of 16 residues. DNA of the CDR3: TGTGCCACCGGCAGAGGAGATGGACTCGGGCACACTGAAGCTTTCTTT. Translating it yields CATGRGDGLGHTEAFF.

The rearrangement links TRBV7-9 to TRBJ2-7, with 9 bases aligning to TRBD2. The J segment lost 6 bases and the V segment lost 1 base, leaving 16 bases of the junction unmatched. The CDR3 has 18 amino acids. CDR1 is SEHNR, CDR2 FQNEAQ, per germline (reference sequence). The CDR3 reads CASSLGSGRTQFLGEQYF. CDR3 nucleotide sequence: TGTGCCAGCAGCTTAGGTAGCGGGAGAACACAGTTCCTAGGCGAGCAGTACTTC.

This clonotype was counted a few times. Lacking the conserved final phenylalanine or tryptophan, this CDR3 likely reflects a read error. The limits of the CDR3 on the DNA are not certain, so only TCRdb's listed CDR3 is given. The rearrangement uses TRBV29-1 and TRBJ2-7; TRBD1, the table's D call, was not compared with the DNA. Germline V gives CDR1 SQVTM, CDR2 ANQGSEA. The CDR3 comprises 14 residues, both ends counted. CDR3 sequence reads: CSVEAILLTGVPLL.

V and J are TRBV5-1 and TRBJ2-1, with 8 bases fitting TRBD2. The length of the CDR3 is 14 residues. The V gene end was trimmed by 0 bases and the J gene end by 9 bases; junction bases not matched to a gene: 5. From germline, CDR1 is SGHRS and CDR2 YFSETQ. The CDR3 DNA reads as TGCGCCAGCAGCTTGGGAAGCGGGAGTCGTGAGCAGTTCTTC. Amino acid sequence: CASSLGSGSREQFF.